These 21 T cell receptor beta chains came from one sample sequenced in a study of prognosis after radiotherapy for stage I lung cancer. Genomic DNA provided the template from which TCR beta CDR3 was amplified by two-round multiplex PCR. Gene-specific TRBV and TRBJ primers were used in PCR round one. Each CDR3 protein is one row after TCRdb ran MiXCR on the multiplex PCR reads. The sample records about 31,000 distinct CDR3 sequences, approximately 39% being singletons. Sequencing used PBMCs, obtained before or after stereotactic body radiation therapy (not recorded which). Receptors were obtained from a donor aged 50 or older with non-small cell lung cancer.

The chain combines TRBV2 with TRBJ2-3, with a tentative D call TRBD1 (6 bases). The CDR3 covers 18 residues. CDR1 and CDR2 from the germline V gene are SNHLY and FYNNEI. V was shortened by 4 bases and J by 0 bases, with 20 bases between the two germline ends. In nucleotides, the CDR3 is TGTGCCAGCAGTGCCTACCGAGGATCAGGGGCTAGCACAGATACGCAGTATTTT. It is translated as CASSAYRGSGASTDTQYF.

This clonotype was seen many times. The V call is TRBV2, the J call TRBJ1-6; D not certain. Trimming pared 8 bases from V and 0 bases from J, leaving 11 bases between. This CDR3 contains 15 residues. The germline gives CDR1 SNHLY, CDR2 FYNNEI. The CDR3 here is CASDVRGSYNSPLHF. CDR3 sequence (DNA): TGTGCCAGCGATGTACGAGGCTCCTATAATTCACCCCTCCACTTT.

Points on this clonotype: A read error may produce the germline difference seen at one junction end. The CDR3 sequence is CDSSEVQGLSGANVLTF. CDR3 coding DNA: TGTGACAGCAGTGAAGTTCAGGGATTATCTGGGGCCAACGTCCTGACTTTC. This rearrangement joins TRBV6-2 or TRBV6-3 to TRBJ2-6; D is possibly TRBD1 (5 bases). The CDR3 is 17 amino acids. CDR1 and CDR2 from the germline V gene are MNHEY and SVGEGT.

V and J are TRBV2 and TRBJ2-7, with D perhaps given as TRBD1 or TRBD2 (5 bases each). V dropped 4 bases and J dropped 5 bases, with 15 bases sitting between them. The CDR3 covers 14 residues. Germline V gene lookup returns CDR1 SNHLY and CDR2 FYNNEI. In nucleotides, the CDR3 is TGTGCCAGCAGTGTCGGGACGGATGAGGACGAGCAGTACTTC. The encoded protein is CASSVGTDEDEQYF.

This clonotype has at least ten counts. The chain is built from TRBV2 and TRBJ2-1; D might be TRBD1 (5 bases). V dropped 7 bases and J dropped 7 bases, with 11 bases sitting between them. CDR3 length: 12 residues. The germline V gene encodes CDR1 SNHLY and CDR2 FYNNEI. CDR3 sequence (DNA): TGTGCCAGCAAAGGGGCCTTTAATGAGCAGTTCTTC. Residues: CASKGAFNEQFF. The full variable domain, its missing parts supplied by reference TRBV2 and TRBJ2-1, is EPEVTQTPSHQVTQMGQEVILRCVPISNHLYFYWYRQILGQKVEFLVSFYNNEISEKSEIFDDQFSVERPDGSNFTLKIRSTKLEDSAMYFCASKGAFNEQFFGPGTRLTVL.

A remark on this clonotype: Since no conserved phenylalanine or tryptophan closes the CDR3, a read error is the likely cause. The genes are TRBV10-3 and TRBJ2-5, with D perhaps matching TRBD1 (6 bases). The CDR3 totals 12 residues. The germline V and J ends were trimmed by 10 bases and 2 bases, with 11 bases remaining between them. The V gene's germline CDR1 is ENHRY and CDR2 SYGVKD. The CDR3 coding sequence is TGTGCCACTTCAGGGACACAAGAGACCCAGTACTCC. Protein product: CATSGTQETQYS.

This clonotype was recorded only once. The chain is built from TRBV6-1 and TRBJ2-7, with D possibly TRBD2 on 5 matching bases. The CDR3 extends over 13 amino acids. Germline V gene sequence: CDR1 MNHNS, CDR2 SASEGT. The V and J ends lost 5 bases and 1 base respectively, with 9 bases between them. The CDR3 sequence: CASSPPGSYEQYF. CDR3 coding DNA: TGTGCCAGCAGTCCCCCGGGGTCCTACGAGCAGTACTTC.

The sample holds many counts of this clonotype. The chain combines TRBV19 with TRBJ2-5; 9 positions agree with TRBD2. Per germline, CDR1 LNHDA and CDR2 SQIVND (reference sequence). The CDR3 sequence is 16 residues long. Losses at the gene ends were 5 bases for V and 2 bases for J; bases not matched to a gene: 9. CDR3: CASSPGGLAGQETQYF. The CDR3 DNA sequence: TGTGCCAGTAGTCCGGGGGGCCTAGCGGGACAAGAGACCCAGTACTTC.

This clonotype ranks as medium-sized. The CDR3 nucleotides read TGCAGTGCTAGAGAGGCCAGGGGTAATGGCTACACCTTC. It specifies CSAREARGNGYTF. The chain employs TRBV20-1 and TRBJ1-2; D might be TRBD1 (6 bases). V lost 0 bases to trimming and J lost 6 bases, with 11 bases between them. Per germline, CDR1 DFQATT and CDR2 SNEGSKA (reference sequence). CDR3 length: 13 amino acids.

The V and J genes are TRBV2 and TRBJ2-7; no firm D call. Germline loops: CDR1 SNHLY, CDR2 FYNNEI. The CDR3 covers 12 residues. V was clipped by 5 bases and J by 4 bases, with 9 bases between them. The CDR3 coding sequence is TGTGCCAGCAGTCTTATGCCTTACGAGCAGTACTTC. Its translation is CASSLMPYEQYF.

Details on this clonotype: A far more abundant clone sits one base away, making this likely a read error. The chain recombines TRBV6-9 with TRBJ2-3; D may be TRBD2 (5 bases). This CDR3 spans 14 amino acids. Germline CDR1 is MNHGY and CDR2 is SVAAGI. CDR3 coding DNA: TGTGCCGGCAGACGCCGAGGGCGGACAGATACGCAGTATTTT. This gives the protein CAGRRRGRTDTQYF.

Points on this clonotype: Its ends do not fully match the called genes, so a read error is possible. The genes are TRBV6-2 or TRBV6-3 and TRBJ2-6; 7 positions match TRBD2. The germline V gene encodes CDR1 MNHEY and CDR2 SVGEGT. The CDR3 covers 17 residues. In nucleotides, the CDR3 is TGTGCCAGCAGTGGGACTATCTGGACGGCTGGGGCCAACGCCCTGACTTTC. Translated, it gives CASSGTIWTAGANALTF.

This clonotype was found a few times. A much larger clone differs by one base, so this may be a read error. The chain links TRBV7-9 to TRBJ2-1; D ambiguous. This CDR3 region has 14 residues. Trimming stripped 4 bases from V and 7 bases from J, with 14 bases between. In germline, CDR1 is SEHNR, CDR2 FQNEAQ (reference sequence). CDR3 coding DNA: TGTGCCAGCAGCTCGGTTGGAGCGCGTAATGAGCAGTTCTTC. It is translated as CASSSVGARNEQFF.

With respect to this clonotype: Since a far larger clone is one base different, this is likely a read error. This chain uses TRBV6-4 with TRBJ2-7; TRBD1 aligns across 7 bases. V lost 7 bases and J lost 4; bases outside the gene matches: 7. Germline lookup yields CDR1 MRHNA and CDR2 SNTAGT. The CDR3 is 13 amino acids. The CDR3, as DNA: TGTGCCAGCATTGAAAGGGGGCATTACGAGCAGTACTTC. Translated, it gives CASIERGHYEQYF.

Details on this clonotype: A much larger clone lies a single base off, so this may be a read error. V is TRBV28 and J is TRBJ1-5; TRBD1 might be the D (5 bases). Germline values: CDR1 MDHEN, CDR2 SYDVKM. CDR3 size: 14 residues. CDR3 sequence (DNA): TGTACCAGCAGTTTCAGACAGCGCAATCAGCCCCAGCATTTT. Translated, it gives CTSSFRQRNQPQHF.

This clonotype was counted many times. The chain combines TRBV12-3 or TRBV12-4 with TRBJ2-1, with 16 nucleotides matching TRBD2. CDR3 length: 19 residues. Losses at the gene ends were 8 bases for V and 7 bases for J; bases not matched to a gene: 17. The CDR3, as DNA: TGTGCCAGCGGGGGGGGGACTAGCGGGAGGGTAAGGTTTGGGAATGAGCAGTTCTTC. This gives the protein CASGGGTSGRVRFGNEQFF.

This clonotype was seen a single time. The CDR3 DNA sequence: TGTGCCAGTAGTATAAGTCCCCTGGGCAGGGGGGGCTATGGCTACACCTTC. Its translation is CASSISPLGRGGYGYTF. The chain joins TRBV19 to TRBJ1-2, with 7 bases identical to TRBD1. V lost 2 bases to trimming and J lost 4 bases; unmatched junction nucleotides: 13. The V gene's germline CDR1 is LNHDA and CDR2 SQIVND (reference sequence). The length of the CDR3 is 17 residues.

In this sample, this clonotype is medium-sized. J is TRBJ2-7 and V is TRBV12-3 or TRBV12-4; TRBD2 matches 8 bases. The V and J ends lost 3 bases and 5 bases, in that order; junction bases with no gene match: 9. This CDR3 spans 15 amino acids. The CDR3 nucleotides read TGTGCCAGCAGTTTTTATTCCAGCGGGAGCCACGAGCAGTACTTC. This codes for CASSFYSSGSHEQYF.

The chain couples TRBV6-1 to TRBJ2-1; D gene ambiguous. The germline V gene has CDR1 MNHNS and CDR2 SASEGT. CDR3 length equals 15 residues. V was trimmed by 10 bases and J by 2 bases, leaving 18 bases between them. The CDR3 coding sequence is TGTGCCACTCAGCGAGAGAGGATTACCTACAATGAGCAGTTCTTC. The encoded protein is CATQRERITYNEQFF.

The chain couples TRBV20-1 to TRBJ2-1; 9 positions agree with TRBD2. The CDR3 spans 12 residues. The germline V gene has CDR1 DFQATT and CDR2 SNEGSKA (reference sequence). The V gene end was trimmed by 8 bases and the J gene end by 9 bases; junction bases not matched to a gene: 8. Here the CDR3 reads CSSYSGSSEQFF. The CDR3 nucleotides read TGCAGTTCTTATAGCGGGAGTAGTGAGCAGTTCTTC.

The DNA of the CDR3 is TGTGCCAGCAGCGACGGGACCCACACAAAGGACGGGGAGCTGTTTTTT. Encoded protein: CASSDGTHTKDGELFF. This chain uses TRBV2 with TRBJ2-2; D is tentatively TRBD1 or TRBD2 (5 bases each). V lost 6 bases and J 7 bases, leaving 21 bases between the germline ends. This CDR3 comprises 16 residues. Germline V CDR1 and CDR2: SNHLY, FYNNEI.